Sequencing of this TCR beta chain was carried out in a study of blood T cell repertoires in COVID-19. Profiled with immunoSEQ multiplex PCR; TCRdb holds only in-frame clones, not every one. The table lists about 98,000 clones, about 80% of them singletons. Losses at the gene ends were 5 bases for V and 5 bases for J; bases not matched to a gene: 11. In germline, CDR1 is SGHVS, CDR2 FQNEAQ. This CDR3 region has 15 residues. The specimen sequenced was peripheral blood. This clonotype originated in a man aged 55 to 70 with acute or convalescent COVID-19. This sequence joins TRBV7-8 and TRBJ2-5; 7 positions agree with TRBD1. CDR3 residues: CASSLRDSLGETQYF. The CDR3 coding sequence is TGTGCCAGCAGCCTCCGGGACAGTCTAGGGGAGACCCAGTACTTC.